The 12 T cell receptor beta chains below were found in one sample sequenced in a study of cytomegalovirus exposure and HLA in healthy donors. The PCR ran on 60 Vbeta and 13 Jbeta primers. Data came from immunoSEQ multiplex PCR; TCRdb stores just in-frame clones and leaves some out. This sample lists 55,000 to 85,000 clones; its ten largest clones have roughly 1.7%. Sequenced: PBMCs. Receptors were obtained from a woman aged 30 to 39 in good health and CMV-seronegative.

The V gene is TRBV18, the J gene TRBJ1-3, with D hard to call. With 2 bases removed from V and 0 bases from J, the gap between germline ends came to 14 bases. CDR1 and CDR2 (germline): KGHSH, LQKENI. CDR3 length equals 17 residues. The CDR3 nucleotides are TGTGCCAGCTCACCAGACGATCGAGGATCCTCTGGAAACACCATATATTTT. Its protein is CASSPDDRGSSGNTIYF.

The CDR3 DNA reads TGTGCCAGCCTTTACTCCTCCCCGGGACAGCGAAATTCACCCCTCCACTTT. Its protein is CASLYSSPGQRNSPLHF. V usage is TRBV7-9 and J usage is TRBJ1-6; 7 nucleotides agree with TRBD1. Looked up from germline, CDR1 is SEHNR and CDR2 is FQNEAQ (reference sequence). CDR3 length: 17 amino acids. V lost 8 bases to trimming and J lost 7 bases; unmatched junction nucleotides: 17.

The V gene is TRBV5-1, the J gene TRBJ2-3; 13 bases are a match to TRBD2. V shed 0 bases, J shed 6 bases, and the junction held 4 bases outside the gene matches. The CDR3 has 16 residues. In germline, CDR1 is SGHRS, CDR2 YFSETQ. The CDR3 nucleotides read TGCGCCAGCAGCTTGGGGACTAGCGGGGGAAGGGATACGCAGTATTTT. This sequence encodes CASSLGTSGGRDTQYF.

The chain carries TRBV5-6 and TRBJ1-2, with D unresolved. Germline-derived CDR1 and CDR2 are SGHDT and YYEEEE. CDR3 length: 13 amino acids. V was clipped by 0 bases and J by 1 base, with 4 bases between them. This CDR3 is CASSLESNYGYTF. The DNA of the CDR3 is TGTGCCAGCAGCTTGGAGAGTAACTATGGCTACACCTTC.

The rearrangement links TRBV29-1 to TRBJ2-2; perhaps TRBD1 as D (5 bases). V shed 0 bases and J shed 3 bases, with 17 bases lying between them. The CDR3 contains 17 residues. Looked up from germline, CDR1 is SQVTM and CDR2 is ANQGSEA. CDR3 amino acids: CSVEDGRSKGDTGELFF. Here the CDR3 DNA reads TGCAGCGTTGAAGACGGTAGGAGTAAAGGGGACACCGGGGAGCTGTTTTTT.

V gene TRBV4-2 combines with J gene TRBJ1-5, with D perhaps matching TRBD1 (6 bases). This CDR3 has 16 amino acids. The V and J ends lost 1 base and 8 bases respectively, with 18 bases between them. The germline V gene has CDR1 LGHNA and CDR2 YNFKEQ. The CDR3 DNA reads as TGTGCCAGCAGCCAAGCGGTGGATGGGGGCATGGAGCCCCAGCATTTT. This translates into CASSQAVDGGMEPQHF.

The rearrangement links TRBV9 to TRBJ2-1; the match to TRBD2 covers 12 bases. V shed 4 bases, J shed 9 bases, and the junction held 8 bases outside the gene matches. The CDR3 has 15 amino acids. Germline V gene sequence: CDR1 SGDLS, CDR2 YYNGEE. CDR3 loop: CASSTASGRAGEQFF. For the CDR3, the DNA is TGTGCCAGCAGCACTGCTAGCGGGAGGGCCGGTGAGCAGTTCTTC.

This chain links TRBV19 with TRBJ1-1, with 8 bases fitting TRBD1. In germline, CDR1 is LNHDA, CDR2 SQIVND (reference sequence). V was clipped by 7 bases and J by 4 bases; unmatched bases: 11. There are 15 residues in the CDR3. The CDR3 here is CASTYGQGVFTEAFF. CDR3 nucleotides: TGTGCCAGTACTTACGGACAGGGCGTATTCACTGAAGCTTTCTTT.

The chain combines TRBV14 with TRBJ2-2; 8 nucleotides agree with TRBD1. This CDR3 comprises 16 residues. The junction had 10 bases not matched to a gene; V was cut back by 5 bases and J by 5 bases. The germline gives CDR1 SGHDN, CDR2 FVKESK. This chain's CDR3 is CASSGLAQGATGELFF. The CDR3 DNA reads TGTGCCAGCAGCGGACTGGCCCAGGGGGCTACCGGGGAGCTGTTTTTT. The full variable domain, in which reference TRBV14 and TRBJ2-2 provide the parts outside the CDR3, is EAGVTQFPSHSVIEKGQTVTLRCDPISGHDNLYWYRRVMGKEIKFLLHFVKESKQDESGMPNNRFLAERTGGTYSTLKVQPAELEDSGVYFCASSGLAQGATGELFFGEGSRLTVL.

The gene calls are TRBV7-3 and TRBJ1-3; TRBD1 might be the D (6 bases). Germline-derived CDR1 and CDR2 are SGHTA and FQGTGA. The ends were cut back, 5 bases at V and 5 bases at J, with 16 bases in the middle. The CDR3 totals 15 residues. The CDR3 loop reads CASSPGTNARNTIYF. The CDR3 DNA reads as TGTGCCAGCAGCCCTGGGACAAACGCAAGAAACACCATATATTTT.

The V gene is TRBV6-6, the J gene TRBJ2-3; 9 bases fit TRBD2. J lost 1 base, V lost 6 bases, and 5 bases had no gene match. The CDR3 has 15 residues. Germline CDR1 is MNHNY and CDR2 is SVGAGI (reference sequence). DNA for the CDR3: TGTGCCAGCAGCATAGCGGGGGATGGCACAGATACGCAGTATTTT. It is translated as CASSIAGDGTDTQYF.

This rearrangement joins TRBV19 to TRBJ2-1, with D perhaps TRBD2 (6 bases). The CDR3 totals 16 residues. V was clipped by 5 bases and J by 5 bases, with 19 bases between them. Germline V gene sequence: CDR1 LNHDA, CDR2 SQIVND (reference sequence). This CDR3 is CASSPGAVLLDNEQFF. The DNA of the CDR3 is TGTGCCAGTAGTCCGGGAGCGGTCCTCCTAGACAATGAGCAGTTCTTC.